These 19 T cell receptor beta chains came from one sample sequenced in a study of long-term antiretroviral therapy in people with HIV. Running of the v3.0 immunoSEQ assay took place at survey level. Sequencing was performed with immunoSEQ multiplex PCR; in TCRdb, only in-frame clones are kept and a portion is missing. The sample consists of fewer than 30,000 clones, about 86% of them appearing once. The source was unsorted PBMCs, collected 0.8 years after starting antiretroviral therapy. These receptors all stem from a woman in her twenties or thirties with HIV.

The CDR3 loop is CASSPRQGLNTGELFF. In DNA, the CDR3 is TGTGCCAGCAGCCCGAGACAGGGCTTGAACACCGGGGAGCTGTTTTTT. The chain links TRBV7-3 to TRBJ2-2, with 7 bases that match TRBD1. The CDR3 length is 16 residues. V shed 5 bases and J 1 base; nucleotides not matched to a gene: 7. Germline loops: CDR1 SGHTA, CDR2 FQGTGA. The complete variable domain, with remaining parts taken from reference TRBV7-3 and TRBJ2-2, reads GAGVSQTPSNKVTEKGKYVELRCDPISGHTALYWYRQSLGQGPEFLIYFQGTGAADDSGLPNDRFFAVRPEGSVSTLKIQRTERGDSAVYLCASSPRQGLNTGELFFGEGSRLTVL.

This clone showed up just once. V usage is TRBV7-9 and J usage is TRBJ2-1; possible D gene TRBD2, 7 bases. This CDR3 spans 14 amino acids. The germline V and J ends were trimmed by 2 bases and 6 bases, with 11 bases remaining between them. Germline CDR1 is SEHNR and CDR2 is FQNEAQ (reference sequence). The CDR3: CASSLWGGANEQFF. The CDR3 DNA is TGTGCCAGCAGCTTATGGGGGGGGGCCAATGAGCAGTTCTTC.

This chain joins TRBV4-1 and TRBJ2-1, with TRBD1 identical over 7 bases. V shed 4 bases, J shed 3 bases, and the junction held 15 bases outside the gene matches. This CDR3 comprises 18 residues. Germline assignment: CDR1 MGHRA and CDR2 YSYEKL. This CDR3 reads CASSPDEQGPILYNEQFF. CDR3 DNA: TGCGCCAGCAGCCCCGACGAACAGGGGCCGATCCTCTACAATGAGCAGTTCTTC.

The chain joins TRBV2 to TRBJ2-7; TRBD2 aligns across 9 bases. CDR1 SNHLY and CDR2 FYNNEI come from the germline V gene. The CDR3 has 14 residues. Germline trimming cut 7 bases from V and 8 bases from J; bases unmatched to any gene: 12. CDR3 region: CASTRTPGLAKQYV. DNA for the CDR3: TGTGCCAGCACCAGAACCCCGGGACTAGCCAAGCAGTACGTC.

The CDR3 reads CASSEAGKGYTF. The CDR3 region has the DNA TGTGCCAGCAGTGAGGCAGGGAAAGGCTACACCTTC. The chain links TRBV25-1 to TRBJ1-2; D might be TRBD1 (5 bases). Germline V gene sequence: CDR1 MGHDK, CDR2 SYGVNS. This CDR3 is built from 12 residues. V lost 3 bases and J lost 8, with 10 bases in between.

The gene calls are TRBV15 and TRBJ2-7; D uncertain. Per germline, CDR1 LNHNV and CDR2 YYDKDF (reference sequence). Trimming cost V 0 bases and J 2 bases, with 8 bases left between them. The length of the CDR3 is 14 residues. CDR3 in DNA: TGTGCCACCAGCAGAGATCGTTACACCTACGAGCAGTACGTC. Amino acids: CATSRDRYTYEQYV.

This chain joins TRBV29-1 and TRBJ1-6; TRBD1 aligns across 9 bases. This CDR3 spans 13 amino acids. Trimming at V came to 5 bases and at J to 7 bases, leaving 3 bases not matched to a gene. Germline V gene sequence: CDR1 SQVTM, CDR2 ANQGSEA. CDR3 protein: CSVSGTGNSPLHF. CDR3 bases: TGCAGCGTTTCCGGGACAGGGAATTCACCCCTCCACTTT.

The chain links TRBV7-3 to TRBJ1-2; no definite D call. Trimming took 5 bases from V and 7 from J, leaving 17 bases between them. The CDR3 runs 14 residues. In germline, CDR1 is SGHTA, CDR2 FQGTGA. In nucleotides, the CDR3 is TGTGCCAGCAGCCCAGACCCAGGAACGGCTGGCTACACCTTC. Protein product: CASSPDPGTAGYTF. Full variable domain (rest looked up from reference TRBV7-3 and TRBJ1-2): GAGVSQTPSNKVTEKGKYVELRCDPISGHTALYWYRQSLGQGPEFLIYFQGTGAADDSGLPNDRFFAVRPEGSVSTLKIQRTERGDSAVYLCASSPDPGTAGYTFGSGTRLTVV.

J is TRBJ1-6 and V is TRBV5-1; 11 nucleotides align to TRBD1. Trimming removed 4 bases from V and 9 bases from J; junction bases left unmatched: 3. The CDR3 length is 14 residues. The germline CDR1 and CDR2 sequences are SGHRS and YFSETQ. CDR3 in DNA: TGCGCCAGCAGCCTCGGGACAGGGGGTTCACCCCTCCACTTT. Translating gives CASSLGTGGSPLHF.

This rearrangement joins TRBV5-1 to TRBJ2-3; the D gene could be TRBD1 or TRBD2 (5 bases each). The V and J ends lost 0 bases and 6 bases respectively, with 11 bases between them. CDR3 length equals 14 residues. Germline CDR1 and CDR2: SGHRS and YFSETQ. CDR3 nucleotide sequence: TGCGCCAGCAGCTTGGCCGGGGCCTCTGATACGCAGTATTTT. Its translation: CASSLAGASDTQYF.

The DNA for the CDR3 is TGTGCCAGCAGTTTATCGGGAGGCACTGAAGCTTTCTTT. Amino acids: CASSLSGGTEAFF. This chain connects TRBV27 to TRBJ1-1, with D hard to call. Germline lookup yields CDR1 MNHEY and CDR2 SMNVEV (reference sequence). Trimming pared 0 bases from V and 4 bases from J, leaving 6 bases between. The CDR3 consists of 13 residues.

This clone was recorded only once. V gene TRBV5-1 combines with J gene TRBJ2-3, with 7 positions matching TRBD2. Trimming cost V 5 bases and J 0 bases; bases outside gene matches: 6. CDR1 SGHRS and CDR2 YFSETQ come from the germline V gene. The CDR3 is 15 residues long. CDR3 coding DNA: TGCGCCAGCAGGTGGCGGGGGTTAAGCACAGATACGCAGTATTTT. Residues: CASRWRGLSTDTQYF.

This clone was detected once. The rearrangement uses TRBV10-2 and TRBJ2-2, with a possible D match to TRBD1 (5 bases). Trimming removed 3 bases from V and 8 bases from J, with 16 bases in between. The CDR3 is 15 amino acids. Per the germline V gene, CDR1 is WSHSY and CDR2 is SAAADI. The CDR3 here is CASSERGGSVGELFF. The CDR3 coding sequence is TGCGCCAGCAGTGAAAGGGGTGGATCCGTGGGGGAGCTGTTTTTT.

This clone was found once. The V and J genes are TRBV10-2 and TRBJ1-3; no firm D call. CDR3 length: 13 residues. The germline CDR1 and CDR2 sequences are WSHSY and SAAADI. Trimming took 7 bases from V and 2 from J, leaving 9 bases between them. This CDR3 is CASTGQAGNTIYF. The CDR3 bases are TGCGCCAGCACCGGGCAGGCTGGAAACACCATATATTTT.

The J gene is TRBJ1-6, the V gene TRBV30; D not resolved. Germline lookup yields CDR1 GTSNPN and CDR2 SVGIG (reference sequence). V was pared by 7 bases and J by 10 bases, with 14 bases between. This CDR3 is built from 12 residues. The DNA of the CDR3 is TGTGCCTTCGGGCCCCCGGGATCACCCCTCCACTTT. Translated, it gives CAFGPPGSPLHF.

The gene calls are TRBV6-1 and TRBJ1-2, with 12 positions matching TRBD1. Per germline, CDR1 MNHNS and CDR2 SASEGT. This CDR3 contains 16 residues. After removal of 4 bases from V and 4 bases from J, the junction contained 7 bases not matched to a gene. CDR3 protein: CASSAGTGGSGYGYTF. Here the CDR3 DNA reads TGTGCCAGCAGTGCCGGGACAGGGGGCTCGGGCTATGGCTACACCTTC.

The chain recombines TRBV9 with TRBJ1-2; possible D gene TRBD1, 6 bases. The CDR3 extends over 15 amino acids. The V and J ends lost 0 bases and 8 bases respectively, with 17 bases between them. Germline loops: CDR1 SGDLS, CDR2 YYNGEE. CDR3 coding DNA: TGTGCCAGCAGCGTAGTTGGTGAGGGGGGGTACGGCTACACCTTC. Protein sequence: CASSVVGEGGYGYTF.

The chain recombines TRBV29-1 with TRBJ2-3; 9 bases match TRBD1. The CDR3 contains 17 residues. V lost 6 bases, J lost 4 bases, and 17 bases stayed unmatched. Germline-derived CDR1 and CDR2 are SQVTM and ANQGSEA. Written as DNA, the CDR3 is TGCAGCGTGACCTTGGTCGGAACAGGGGGCTCTCCAGATACGCAGTATTTT. Amino acids: CSVTLVGTGGSPDTQYF.

The CDR3, as DNA: TGTGCCAGCAGTTTAGCAGGGGATGACACCGGGGAGCTGTTTTTT. Translated, it gives CASSLAGDDTGELFF. The chain uses TRBV27 and TRBJ2-2; tentatively, D is TRBD1 (6 bases). The CDR3 covers 15 residues. Trimming shortened V by 2 bases and J by 3 bases, and 10 bases separated the two germline ends. CDR1 is MNHEY and CDR2 is SMNVEV in the germline V gene (reference sequence).